This T cell receptor beta chain was identified in a study of blood T cell repertoires in COVID-19. V gave up 7 bases and J gave up 2 bases, with 12 bases separating them. The germline V gene has CDR1 SNHLY and CDR2 FYNNEI. This CDR3 has 14 amino acids. Assay: immunoSEQ multiplex PCR; the TCRdb copy retains only in-frame clones and omits some. This table has 150,000 to 200,000 clones, around 80% appearing once. What was sequenced was PBMCs or T cells enriched from blood (not recorded which). The receptor was derived from a man aged 45 to 65 who had recovered from COVID-19. The chain joins TRBV2 to TRBJ1-5; D is possibly TRBD1 (5 bases). The CDR3 reads CASMGGVGNQPQHF. The CDR3, as DNA: TGTGCCAGCATGGGAGGGGTAGGCAATCAGCCCCAGCATTTT.